Presented here are 9 T cell receptor beta chains from one specimen sequenced in a study of response to subunit inactivated influenza vaccine. Each CDR3 protein gets one entry after TCRdb re-called the RT-PCR reads with MiXCR. The sample has around 530,000 distinct CDR3 sequences; approximately 15% are singletons. Sample: CD4+ T cells sorted from PBMCs, taken around 2 years after vaccination. Receptors originate from a man between 45 and 75 years old who received an inactivated influenza vaccine.

This clonotype was detected a few times. This sequence joins TRBV2 and TRBJ2-1; 7 bases agree with TRBD2. This CDR3 is built from 12 residues. Germline-derived CDR1 and CDR2 are SNHLY and FYNNEI. Trimming removed 6 bases from V and 10 bases from J; junction bases left unmatched: 6. The CDR3 DNA sequence: TGTGCCAGCAGAGGACTAGTAGGCGAGCAGTTCTTC. This translates into CASRGLVGEQFF.

This clonotype has a handful of counts. For the CDR3, the DNA is TGCAGTGCTAGAGATCTCGACAGGGGGGTCTCTGAAGCTTTCTTT. Translation: CSARDLDRGVSEAFF. J is TRBJ1-1 and V is TRBV20-1; 9 bases agree with TRBD1. J lost 6 bases, V lost 0 bases, and 8 bases had no gene match. The CDR3 extends over 15 amino acids. Germline loops: CDR1 DFQATT, CDR2 SNEGSKA (reference sequence).

This clonotype was seen repeatedly, ten times or more. This chain links TRBV12-3 or TRBV12-4 with TRBJ2-7; D is unresolved. V lost 6 bases to trimming and J lost 7 bases, with 13 bases between them. The CDR3 is 12 amino acids. The chain's CDR3 is CASRFGPMEQYF. The CDR3 bases are TGTGCCAGCAGATTCGGACCGATGGAGCAGTACTTC.

V and J are TRBV12-3 or TRBV12-4 and TRBJ2-2, with 9 bases identical to TRBD2. The CDR3 totals 18 residues. J was trimmed by 6 bases and V by 0 bases; bases with no gene match: 11. The CDR3, as DNA: TGTGCCAGCAGTTTAGCGCTAATATGGGCTAGCGGGGCCGGGGAGCTGTTTTTT. It translates to CASSLALIWASGAGELFF.

The rearrangement links TRBV2 to TRBJ2-7; 9 nucleotides line up with TRBD1. V lost 5 bases to trimming and J lost 4 bases; unmatched junction nucleotides: 9. The germline V gene has CDR1 SNHLY and CDR2 FYNNEI. The CDR3 is 15 amino acids. For the CDR3, the DNA is TGTGCCAGCAGTTCCAGGGGGACAGGGTTATACGAGCAGTACTTC. Its protein product is CASSSRGTGLYEQYF.

This clonotype was observed a single time. The V and J genes are TRBV4-3 and TRBJ1-3; no clear D gene. Deletions cut 3 bases from V and 1 base from J, with 7 bases between. The CDR3 length is 14 residues. Germline CDR1 and CDR2: LGHNA and YSLEER. The CDR3 DNA reads TGCGCCAGCAGCCAGGTGGAATCTGGAAACACCATATATTTT. This gives the protein CASSQVESGNTIYF.

The chain combines TRBV24-1 with TRBJ2-5, with no clear D. The CDR3 contains 16 residues. Germline V lookup: CDR1 KGHDR, CDR2 SFDVKD. Between the trimmed V and J ends, which lost 3 bases and 1 base, there was a span of 14 bases. CDR3 DNA sequence: TGTGCCACCAGTGATAAACGGTGGGAAACCCAAGAGACCCAGTACTTC. Amino acid sequence: CATSDKRWETQETQYF.

This clonotype appeared a few times. V gene TRBV28 combines with J gene TRBJ2-7; D call uncertain. V dropped 6 bases and J dropped 2 bases, with 5 bases sitting between them. The CDR3 spans 11 residues. The V gene's germline CDR1 is MDHEN and CDR2 SYDVKM. The CDR3 DNA sequence: TGTGCCAGCAGAGATGCCTACGAGCAGTACTTC. Translation: CASRDAYEQYF.

About this clonotype itself: Germline and junction disagree at one end, which may indicate a read error. CDR3 in DNA: TGTGCCAGCAGTCCCGGGACAGGTACATCTTTC. This codes for CASSPGTGTSF. The chain recombines TRBV12-3 or TRBV12-4 with TRBJ2-4, with 8 bases identical to TRBD1. The CDR3 contains 11 residues.